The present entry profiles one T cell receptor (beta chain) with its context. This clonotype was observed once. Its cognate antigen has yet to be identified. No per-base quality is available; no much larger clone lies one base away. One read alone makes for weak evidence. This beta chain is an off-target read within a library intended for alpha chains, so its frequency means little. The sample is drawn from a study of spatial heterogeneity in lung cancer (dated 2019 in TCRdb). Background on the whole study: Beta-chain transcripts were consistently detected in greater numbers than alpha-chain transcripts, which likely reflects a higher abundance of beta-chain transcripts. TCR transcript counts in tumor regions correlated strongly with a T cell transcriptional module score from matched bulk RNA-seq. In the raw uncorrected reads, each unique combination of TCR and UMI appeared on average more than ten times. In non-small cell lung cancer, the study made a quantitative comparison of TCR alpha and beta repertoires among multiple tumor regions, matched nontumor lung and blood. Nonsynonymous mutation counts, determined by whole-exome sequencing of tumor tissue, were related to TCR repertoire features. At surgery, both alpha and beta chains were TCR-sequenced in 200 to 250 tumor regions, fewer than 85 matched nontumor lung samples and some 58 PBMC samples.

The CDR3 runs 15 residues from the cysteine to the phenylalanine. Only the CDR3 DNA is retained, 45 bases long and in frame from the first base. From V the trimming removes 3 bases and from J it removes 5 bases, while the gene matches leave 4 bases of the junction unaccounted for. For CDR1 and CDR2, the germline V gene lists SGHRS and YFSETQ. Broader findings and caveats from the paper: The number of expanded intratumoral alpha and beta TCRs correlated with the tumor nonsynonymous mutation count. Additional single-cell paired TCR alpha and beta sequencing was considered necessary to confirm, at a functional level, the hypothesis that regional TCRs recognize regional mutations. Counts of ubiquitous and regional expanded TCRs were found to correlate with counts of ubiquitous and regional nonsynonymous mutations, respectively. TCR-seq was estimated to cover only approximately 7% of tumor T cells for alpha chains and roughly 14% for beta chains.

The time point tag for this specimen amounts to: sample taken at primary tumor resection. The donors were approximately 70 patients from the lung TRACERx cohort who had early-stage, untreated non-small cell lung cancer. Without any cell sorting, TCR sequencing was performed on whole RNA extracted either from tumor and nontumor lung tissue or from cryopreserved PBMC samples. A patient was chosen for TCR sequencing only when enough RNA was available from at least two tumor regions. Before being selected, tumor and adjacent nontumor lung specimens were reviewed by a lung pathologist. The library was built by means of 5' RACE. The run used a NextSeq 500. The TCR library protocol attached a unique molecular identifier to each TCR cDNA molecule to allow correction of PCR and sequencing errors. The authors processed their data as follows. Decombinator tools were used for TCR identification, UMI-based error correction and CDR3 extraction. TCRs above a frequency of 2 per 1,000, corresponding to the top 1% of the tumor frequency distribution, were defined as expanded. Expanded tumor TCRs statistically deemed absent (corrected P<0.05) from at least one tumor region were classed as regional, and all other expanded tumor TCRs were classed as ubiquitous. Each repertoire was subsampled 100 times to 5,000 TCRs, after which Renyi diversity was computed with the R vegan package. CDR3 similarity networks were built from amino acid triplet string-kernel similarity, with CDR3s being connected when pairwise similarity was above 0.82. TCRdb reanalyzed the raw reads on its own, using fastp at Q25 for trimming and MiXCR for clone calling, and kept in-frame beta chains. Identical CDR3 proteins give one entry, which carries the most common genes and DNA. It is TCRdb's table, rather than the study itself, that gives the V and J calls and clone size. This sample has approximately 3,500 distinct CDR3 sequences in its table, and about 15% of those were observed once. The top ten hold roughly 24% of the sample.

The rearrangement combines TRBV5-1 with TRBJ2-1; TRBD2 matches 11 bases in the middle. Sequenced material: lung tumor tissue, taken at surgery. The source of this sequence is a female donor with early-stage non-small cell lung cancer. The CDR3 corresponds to CASSSTSGSHNEQFF. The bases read TGCGCCAGCAGCTCTACTAGCGGGAGCCACAATGAGCAGTTCTTC.